This T cell receptor beta chain emerged from a study of CD8+ T cells in alopecia areata (dated by TCRdb to the late 2010s). Looking at the study overall: Female C3H/HeJ recipients, roughly 6-10 weeks old, were grafted with skin from C3H/HeJ donors with spontaneous alopecia (about 6-12 months old). In both human patients and the C3H/HeJ mouse model, the study applied high-throughput TCRbeta sequencing to look at T cell clonal expansion in alopecia areata. Scalp clonality was compared among normal scalp (n=4), patchy alopecia areata scalp (n=8), and alopecia totalis/universalis scalp (n=8). On the human side, TCRbeta sequencing was run on scalp tissue and on sorted CD4+ and CD8+ peripheral blood T cells from healthy controls and from alopecia areata patients with either patchy or totalis/universalis disease. RNA was obtained with the PAXgene miRNA kit for fixed scalp, the miRNeasy kit for PBMCs, and the RNeasy kit for mouse skin. immunoSEQ multiplex PCR using 35 Vbeta forward primers and 13 Jbeta reverse primers was used to amplify TCRbeta CDR3 regions. Results and caveats for the whole study, not just this receptor: Compared with normal scalp, lesional scalp, particularly in alopecia totalis/universalis, had higher clonality and more expanded CD8+ clones, which suggests antigenic drive. Unlike mouse skin, which is dominated by gammadelta T cells, normal human skin has resident alphabeta T cells that are also sequenced, and this complicates analysis of the scalp TCR repertoire. Shared TCR sequences between patients were less evident than in mice, which may be partly attributable to HLA diversity in the patient population.

This clone turned up a few times. There is no known antigen for this receptor. Mouse gene names and germline sequences are used here. The read ends 4 residues shy of where the CDR3 ends; the end is completed using the germline J gene. The library came from the immunoSEQ multiplex PCR assay. RNA was extracted from all samples and reverse transcribed into cDNA, which served as template for TCR sequencing. SuperScript III was used for first-strand cDNA synthesis, primed with a 2:1 mix of oligo-dT and random hexamers. A synthetic immune receptor repertoire was used to gauge amplification bias, and whatever bias remained was removed computationally. Sequencing of the libraries was done on Illumina HiSeq with 60 bp reads that cover the CDR3, reading from J toward V. Turning to the authors' computational methods: Raw reads were preprocessed for error removal, and CDR3 was defined according to IMGT conventions as running from the conserved cysteine to phenylalanine. To get clonality, Shannon entropy was normalized by log2 of the number of productive unique TCRs and the result was subtracted from 1. Whether scalp clones were CD4 or CD8 was inferred by matching scalp TCRbeta sequences against CD4 and CD8 repertoires sorted from blood. TCRdb carries this immuneACCESS record with in-frame sequences only. Its versions omit some clonotypes, under half of them owing to an unresolved V gene in the studies checked, with the rest unexplained. The DNA was the basis for D and trimming; V, J and clone size are from that table. For this sample, roughly 260,000 clones are listed, none of them singletons. Together, the top ten hold 1.2% of the sample.

From its cysteine to its phenylalanine, the CDR3 spans 14 amino acids. Sequencing covers 30 bases of the CDR3, shown here with the frame starting at base 1. From the germline V gene, CDR1 is MNHDT and CDR2 is YYDKIL. Cells from pooled mouse cutaneous lymph nodes were stained for CD4, CD8alpha, NKG2D, NKG2ACE and other markers and then sorted on a BD Influx. The sample consisted of CD4+ T cells sorted from a lymph node. The TCR originated in a C3H/HeJ mouse with alopecia areata. Mice belonging to this strain carry MHC haplotype H2-k. This chain joins TRBV17 to TRBJ2-5; TRBD1 is a possible D gene, resting on 6 matching bases. The CDR3 reads CASSRAGAKDTQYF. The CDR3 bases that were read are TGTGCTAGCAGTAGAGCAGGGGCGAAGGAC.